These T cell receptor beta chains were read from a single sample in a study of OX40 agonist ivuxolimab in advanced cancers. Data came from immunoSEQ multiplex PCR; TCRdb stores just in-frame clones and leaves some out. The repertoire has roughly 64,000 clones, roughly nine tenths of them found once; the top ten carry roughly 13%. The specimen was CD4+ or CD8+ T cells sorted from blood, collected in a trial of the OX40 agonist ivuxolimab. The receptors derive from an adult with an advanced solid tumor such as melanoma, head and neck, liver or kidney cancer. Both conserved end residues are part of each CDR3.

CDR3 length	V gene	J gene	CDR3 protein
15	TRBV27	TRBJ1-2	CASSLGPGGWNGYTF
13	TRBV7-3	TRBJ2-2	CASSLGGTGELFF
14	TRBV9	TRBJ1-5	CASSSDNSNQPQHF
16	TRBV27	TRBJ1-6	CASSLSRQGPNSPLHF
13	TRBV4-2	TRBJ2-7	CASSPGGGYEQYF
16	TRBV28	TRBJ1-4	CASSSTRTVTYEKLFF
13	TRBV28	TRBJ2-2	CASNEGYTGELFF
15	TRBV9	TRBJ2-7	CASSSRTGGADEQYF
17	TRBV27	TRBJ1-1	CASSLSVTGPPNTEAFF
12	TRBV19	TRBJ1-1	CASSIGNTEAFF
16	TRBV9	TRBJ2-3	CASSAARAGGTDTQYF
13	TRBV6-1	TRBJ2-1	CASSENGRREQFF
15	TRBV4-1	TRBJ1-1	CASSQEVSTLFEAFF
15	TRBV6-5	TRBJ2-1	CASSPWGNYENEQFF
15	TRBV7-9	TRBJ2-2	CASSTTGGGTGELFF
13	TRBV6-6	TRBJ2-5	CASSTLGGETQYF
15	TRBV19	TRBJ1-2	CASSSGDRSVYGYTF
16	TRBV19	TRBJ2-3	CASSTSGGALTDTQYF
15	TRBV4-1	TRBJ2-7	CASSQEPGLAYEQYF
16	TRBV10-1	TRBJ2-3	CASSEGLSGGTDTQYF
15	TRBV7-6	TRBJ1-5	CASSLDSTDNQPQHF
13	TRBV27	TRBJ1-2	CASGAGSSNGYTF
13	TRBV27	TRBJ2-5	CASAPRHQETQYF
15	TRBV7-5	TRBJ2-2	CVRSLAQTGAGELFF
14	TRBV15	TRBJ2-1	CATSGRGSYNEQFF
16	TRBV5-8	TRBJ2-5	CASNLLAPSLQETQYF
13	TRBV5-6	TRBJ1-2	CASSWGQGSGYTF
12	TRBV30	TRBJ1-2	CAWNERAYGYTF
15	TRBV6-1	TRBJ2-1	CASRATSGGLSEQFF
15	TRBV27	TRBJ2-7	CASRTLWGDENEQYF
14	TRBV9	TRBJ2-1	CASSVQGGVNEQFF
14	TRBV7-6	TRBJ1-6	CASSLWGVSSPLHF
13	TRBV2	TRBJ1-2	CASTPVAPEGYTF
17	TRBV11-2	TRBJ2-1	CASSPWTSGGALNEQFF
16	TRBV27	TRBJ2-3	CASSTTLGLVTDTQYF
14	TRBV27	TRBJ2-1	CASSLSRSNNEQFF
14	TRBV30	TRBJ2-7	CAWSVLSGTDEQYF
13	TRBV19	TRBJ2-5	CASRTLGEETQYF
12	TRBV5-1	TRBJ2-3	CASRFGSDTQYF
15	TRBV30	TRBJ1-1	CAWSAMDRLNTEAFF
15	TRBV2	TRBJ2-3	CASRGTSGGTDTQYF